The clone carrying this T cell receptor beta chain came up a few times. Germline lookup yields CDR1 MNHNY and CDR2 SVGAGI (reference sequence). The V end lost 8 bases, the J end lost 7 bases, and 6 bases lay between the germline ends. The CDR3 runs 10 residues. This record comes from a study of beta chain features in type 1 diabetes. cDNA synthesis used the whole RNA isolate, giving expressed TCRB sequences. Produced via immunoSEQ multiplex PCR; TCRdb's table is partial and in-frame only. The repertoire holds under 900,000 clones, with about a sixth as singletons. This rearrangement joins TRBV6-6 to TRBJ2-1; D is ambiguous. The origin of this receptor is a woman between 18 and 30 years old in good health. Source material: naive CD4+ T cells from blood. The CDR3 protein is CASFLNEQFF. CDR3 DNA sequence: TGTGCCAGCTTCTTAAATGAGCAGTTCTTC.